The 7 T cell receptor beta chains below all came from one sample that was sequenced in a study of T cell changes during pregnancy in multiple sclerosis. Assay used: immunoSEQ multiplex PCR; TCRdb lists only in-frame clones, some missing. The sample carries fewer than 80,000 clones, 89% recorded once. Sample: peripheral blood, taken in the first trimester of pregnancy. Receptors originate from a female donor in good health, enrolled as a control in a pregnancy study.

This chain uses TRBV6-1 with TRBJ1-5; 7 bases fit TRBD1. CDR3 length equals 15 residues. Unmatched junction bases numbered 10, after V lost 7 bases and J lost 4 bases. Germline V CDR1 and CDR2: MNHNS, SASEGT. CDR3 sequence: CASTPRGTANQPQHF. The CDR3 DNA sequence: TGTGCCAGCACCCCAAGGGGGACAGCAAATCAGCCCCAGCATTTT.

The genes are TRBV21-1 and TRBJ2-3; the listed D gene, TRBD2, was not tested against the DNA. TRBV21-1 constitutes a pseudogene. The length of the CDR3 is 17 residues. In DNA form, the CDR3 reads TGTGCCAGCAGCAAATCCCAGGGACTAGCACTCACAGATACGCAGTATTTT. Translated, it gives CASSKSQGLALTDTQYF.

The chain recombines TRBV9 with TRBJ1-2; 11 bases are shared with TRBD1. Losses at the gene ends were 2 bases for V and 4 bases for J; bases not matched to a gene: 4. Germline V lookup: CDR1 SGDLS, CDR2 YYNGEE. The length of the CDR3 is 15 residues. CDR3 protein: CASSVGTGGGYGYTF. CDR3 sequence (DNA): TGTGCCAGCAGCGTCGGGACAGGGGGAGGCTATGGCTACACCTTC.

The chain joins TRBV7-2 to TRBJ1-2; TRBD1 might be the D (6 bases). CDR1 is SGHTA, CDR2 FQGNSA, per germline. The V end lost 5 bases, the J end lost 5 bases, and 21 bases lay between the germline ends. The length of the CDR3 is 16 residues. CDR3 sequence: CASSTNARGMRYGYTF. CDR3 DNA sequence: TGTGCCAGCAGCACCAATGCCAGGGGAATGAGATATGGCTACACCTTC.

The chain joins TRBV19 to TRBJ1-1, with 12 bases identical to TRBD1. With 2 bases clipped from V and 11 bases from J, the junction kept 6 bases outside the gene matches. This CDR3 is 14 amino acids long. Germline V lookup: CDR1 LNHDA, CDR2 SQIVND (reference sequence). The CDR3 DNA follows: TGTGCCAGTAGTATAAATGGGGACAGGGGGCAGGCTTTCTTT. Encoded protein: CASSINGDRGQAFF.

The chain carries TRBV28 and TRBJ2-1; TRBD2 aligns across 8 bases. The germline V gene encodes CDR1 MDHEN and CDR2 SYDVKM. The CDR3 runs 12 residues. V dropped 5 bases and J dropped 15; count of bases not matched to a gene: 9. CDR3 protein: CASSDHLAGGFF. DNA of the CDR3: TGTGCCAGCAGTGACCACCTAGCGGGTGGGTTCTTC.

The chain combines TRBV19 with TRBJ1-5, with D unresolved. The CDR3 consists of 15 residues. Germline V gene lookup returns CDR1 LNHDA and CDR2 SQIVND (reference sequence). Trimming cost V 5 bases and J 3 bases, with 14 bases left between them. In DNA form, the CDR3 reads TGTGCCAGTAGTCCCTCCCACAGCACCAATCAGCCCCAGCATTTT. This gives the protein CASSPSHSTNQPQHF.